These T cell receptor beta chains were read from a single sample in a study of T-cell reconstitution after alpha-beta-depleted transplantation in children. TCRdb fed the PCR reads into MiXCR, producing one record per CDR3 protein. The sample includes about 690,000 distinct CDR3 sequences, around a sixth seen only once; the top ten take 1.1%. The sample in question was PBMCs from the stem cell graft donor, obtained from the stem cell graft. These receptors all stem from a human donor who donated a stem cell graft to a child with acute myeloid leukemia. Each CDR3 is given with its conserved first and last residue. A D gene is named only where the DNA matches it firmly. Size tells how often a clone was seen (once, few, many) or the class of an expanded clone, and some rows leave it out.

>TRBJ2-7|NA|TRBV7-2|many
TGTGCCAGCAGTTACCTAGGGGGGAAAAAGTACGAGCAGTACTTC
CASSYLGGKKYEQYF
>TRBJ2-5|TRBD2|TRBV29-1|many
TGCAGCGTCCCGGGGGGGGATTGGGGGACCCAGTACTTC
CSVPGGDWGTQYF
>TRBJ2-7|NA|TRBV11-2|NA
TGTGCCAGCAGCTTAGATCCGACCTACGAGCAGTACTTC
CASSLDPTYEQYF
>TRBJ2-1|TRBD2|TRBV29-1|few
TGCAGCGTTGCGGGGGGGGACGTCGAGCGCAATGAGCAGTTCTTC
CSVAGGDVERNEQFF
>TRBJ2-3|NA|TRBV7-2|few
TGTGCCAGCAGCTTGACGGCGACCCGCTTCACAGATACGCAGTATTTT
CASSLTATRFTDTQYF
>TRBJ2-2|NA|TRBV29-1|many
TGCAGCGTTCGACATTCCCCCGGGGAGCTGTTTTTT
CSVRHSPGELFF
>TRBJ1-2|NA|TRBV20-1|NA
TGCAGTGCTACGGGTCAAAGGGGGAAGGGTGTCTATGGCTACACCTTC
CSATGQRGKGVYGYTF
>TRBJ2-1|NA|TRBV9|NA
TGTGCCAGCAGCGTCGAGGCCGGGGCCCCTGAGCAGTTCTTC
CASSVEAGAPEQFF
>TRBJ1-5|TRBD1|TRBV20-1|NA
TGCAGTGCATCAGGACAGGGAGGGACGCACAATCAGCCCCAGCATTTT
CSASGQGGTHNQPQHF
>TRBJ2-3|TRBD2|TRBV11-3|NA
TGTGCCAGCAGGGGGACTAGCGGAAGTAGCACAGATACGCAGTATTTT
CASRGTSGSSTDTQYF
>TRBJ2-3|TRBD2|TRBV4-2|NA
TGTGCCAGCAGCCGGTATACTAGCGGGGGGTCTTCAGATACGCAGTATTTT
CASSRYTSGGSSDTQYF
>TRBJ1-4|TRBD1|TRBV7-2|NA
TGTGCCAGCAGCCTTGGACAGGGGGACAAACTGTTTTTT
CASSLGQGDKLFF
>TRBJ1-1|TRBD1|TRBV12-3/TRBV12-4|NA
TGTGCCAGCAGTCCTCTCCGGGACAGTCCGTCTGAAGCTTTCTTT
CASSPLRDSPSEAFF
>TRBJ2-3|TRBD2|TRBV11-2|few
TGTGCCAGCAGCACCCCTCGCGGGGGGTACCCTAGCACAGATACGCAGTATTTT
CASSTPRGGYPSTDTQYF
>TRBJ2-6|NA|TRBV15|NA
TGTGCCACCAGCAGAGACGATGGGGAGGCCAACGTCCTGACTTTC
CATSRDDGEANVLTF
>TRBJ1-5|NA|TRBV15|few
TGTGCCACCAGCAGAGTAGATGGTGGGAATCAGCCCCAGCATTTT
CATSRVDGGNQPQHF
>TRBJ2-1|TRBD1|TRBV12-3/TRBV12-4|many
TGTGCCAGCAGTCCGAGGACAGGGTTTAGGAATGAGCAGTTCTTC
CASSPRTGFRNEQFF
>TRBJ1-2|TRBD1|TRBV9|NA
TGTGCCAGCAGCGTAGACACAGGGGGAGCTAACTATGGCTACACCTTC
CASSVDTGGANYGYTF
>TRBJ2-1|NA|TRBV5-1|few
TGCGCCAGCAGCAGAAGCAGGAGCTCCTACAATGAGCAGTTCTTC
CASSRSRSSYNEQFF
>TRBJ2-1|NA|TRBV7-9|NA
TGTGCCAGCAGCTTGGGGCTTCTCGACAATGAGCAGTTCTTC
CASSLGLLDNEQFF
>TRBJ1-1|NA|TRBV20-1|few
TGCAGTGGCTTACAGGGTATGAACACTGAAGCTTTCTTT
CSGLQGMNTEAFF
>TRBJ2-5|TRBD2|TRBV7-2|many
TGTGCCAGCAGCTTAAGCATCCTAGCGGCGGAGACCCAGTACTTC
CASSLSILAAETQYF
>TRBJ2-1|NA|TRBV20-1|NA
TGCAGTGCTAGAGATAAGGAGCCCGGGTGGGATGAGCAGTTCTTC
CSARDKEPGWDEQFF
>TRBJ2-5|TRBD2|TRBV9|NA
TGTGCCAGCAGCGTCGACGGGGGGGCCGAGACCCAGTACTTC
CASSVDGGAETQYF
>TRBJ2-5|NA|TRBV5-5|NA
TGTGCCAGCACCCTTCCCCTAGTTATGGGAGAGACCCAGTACTTC
CASTLPLVMGETQYF
>TRBJ2-2|NA|TRBV4-1|NA
TGCGCCAGCAGCCCCGTCCGGGCAGGAAGCACCGGGGAGCTGTTTTTT
CASSPVRAGSTGELFF
>TRBJ2-1|TRBD2|TRBV9|NA
TGTGCCAGCAGCGTAGTCACTAGCGGGGACTACAATGAGCAGTTCTTC
CASSVVTSGDYNEQFF
>TRBJ1-1|NA|TRBV29-1|NA
TGCAGCGTCGCCCTTGGGAGGGCGACTGAAGCTTTCTTT
CSVALGRATEAFF
>TRBJ1-1|TRBD1|TRBV19|few
TGTGCCAGTAGTCCCCTTGACAGGGGGGACACTGAAGCTTTCTTT
CASSPLDRGDTEAFF
>TRBJ1-5|TRBD1|TRBV20-1|many
TGCAGTGTTACAGGACAGGTTAATCAGCCCCAGCATTTT
CSVTGQVNQPQHF
>TRBJ1-1|TRBD1|TRBV10-3|many
TGTGCCATCAGTGAGGGGACAGGGACCCTTCTCTCTGAAGCTTTCTTT
CAISEGTGTLLSEAFF
>TRBJ1-1|NA|TRBV7-3|few
TGTGCCAGCAGCGGGGTTATTGTTCTGGGCACTGAAGCTTTCTTT
CASSGVIVLGTEAFF
>TRBJ2-3|TRBD2|TRBV20-1|many
TGCAGTGCTCGAGACGGGGGGTCTAGCACAGATACGCAGTATTTT
CSARDGGSSTDTQYF
>TRBJ2-7|NA|TRBV21-1|NA
TGTGCCCTCCGGGGGTGCGATCGATCCTACGAGCAGTACTTC
CALRGCDRSYEQYF
>TRBJ1-1|NA|TRBV5-6|many
TGTGCCAGCAGCTTGGAAATGGGAATGAACACTGAAGCTTTCTTT
CASSLEMGMNTEAFF
>TRBJ2-2|NA|TRBV5-1|NA
TGCGCCAGCAGCCCCCGGGACCGTCGTTTGGACACCGGGGAGCTGTTTTTT
CASSPRDRRLDTGELFF
>TRBJ1-4|NA|TRBV6-5|few
TGTGCCAGCAGTTCCCCTGGGGCAGGGGCCTGGGGAAAACTGTTTTTT
CASSSPGAGAWGKLFF
>TRBJ2-5|TRBD2|TRBV28|few
TGTGCCAGCAGAGTAGCGGGAGGCGAGACCCAGTACTTC
CASRVAGGETQYF
>TRBJ2-2|TRBD2|TRBV7-6|many
TGTGCCAGCAGCTCCGGACTAGCGGGGCCATCGAACACCGGGGAGCTGTTTTTT
CASSSGLAGPSNTGELFF
>TRBJ2-2|NA|TRBV7-2|NA
TGTGCCAGCAGCTTAGAGGGACACCTCTACACCGGGGAGCTGTTTTTT
CASSLEGHLYTGELFF
>TRBJ2-6|TRBD1|TRBV20-1|many
TGCAGTGCTAGAACAGGGGCCGGGGCCAACGTCCTGACTTTC
CSARTGAGANVLTF
>TRBJ1-3|NA|TRBV6-5|NA
TGTGCCAGCAGTTACCCCGACGGGGACACCATATATTTT
CASSYPDGDTIYF
>TRBJ1-2|TRBD1|TRBV18|few
TGTGCCAGCTCACCGTCCGGGGGGACAGGGCAAACTAACTATGGCTACACCTTC
CASSPSGGTGQTNYGYTF
>TRBJ2-3|NA|TRBV7-6|many
TGTGCCAGCAGCTTAGCGATCGCTAGCACAGATACGCAGTATTTT
CASSLAIASTDTQYF
>TRBJ2-5|NA|TRBV20-1|many
TGCAGTGCTAGAGATTTCGGGGACTGGAAGGAGACCCAGTACTTC
CSARDFGDWKETQYF
>TRBJ2-2|NA|TRBV7-2|NA
TGTGCCAGCAGTCCCCTTGGGGTCGGGGAGCTGTTTTTT
CASSPLGVGELFF
>TRBJ1-5|TRBD1|TRBV24-1|many
TGTGCCACCAGTGATGACGGACAGGGCAATCAGCCCCAGCATTTT
CATSDDGQGNQPQHF
>TRBJ1-4|NA|TRBV29-1|many
TGCAGCGTACAAGACCAGGAAAAACTGTTTTTT
CSVQDQEKLFF
>TRBJ2-3|NA|TRBV5-1|many
TGTGCCAGCAGCCTAGGGTTGAGCACAGATACGCAGTATTTT
CASSLGLSTDTQYF
>TRBJ2-5|NA|TRBV6-1|many
TGTGCCAGTCAGGGGAGCGAATCGTACCAAGAGACCCAGTACTTC
CASQGSESYQETQYF
>TRBJ1-2|NA|TRBV28|few
TGTGCCAGCAGTCCACCCGGGACGGGCTGGGGCTACACCTTC
CASSPPGTGWGYTF